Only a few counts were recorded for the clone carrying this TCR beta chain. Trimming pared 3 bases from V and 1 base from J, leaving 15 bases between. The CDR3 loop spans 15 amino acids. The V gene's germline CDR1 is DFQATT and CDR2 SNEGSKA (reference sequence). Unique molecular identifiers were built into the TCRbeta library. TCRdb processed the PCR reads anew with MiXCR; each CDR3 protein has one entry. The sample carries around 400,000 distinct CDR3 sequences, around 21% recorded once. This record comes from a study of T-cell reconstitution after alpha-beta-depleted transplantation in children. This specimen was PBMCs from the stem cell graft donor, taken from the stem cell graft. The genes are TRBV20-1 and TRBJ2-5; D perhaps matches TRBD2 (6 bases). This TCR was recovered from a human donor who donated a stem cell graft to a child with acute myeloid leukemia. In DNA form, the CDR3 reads TGCAGTGCTAGGGACCGACTGGGACTCCAAGAGACCCAGTACTTC. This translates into CSARDRLGLQETQYF.